This passage covers 14 T cell receptor beta chains from one sample sequenced in a study of Ad26.COV2.S vaccination and SARS-CoV-2 variants. Assay: immunoSEQ multiplex PCR; the TCRdb copy retains only in-frame clones and omits some. The sample yields 300,000 to 400,000 clones, around 87% seen once. The treatment here: 15 to 20 received Ad26.COV2.S at low or high dose, single or two shots; five or six received placebo; per-sample allocation not given. It was on day 63 after the first vaccine or placebo injection that samples were taken. The material was peripheral blood, obtained in a trial of Ad26.COV2.S vaccine versus placebo. These receptors were obtained from a person aged 18-60 years who received the Ad26.COV2.S COVID-19 vaccine or a placebo.

This clone occurred a few times. The V gene is TRBV5-1, the J gene TRBJ1-2; no clear D gene. Germline lookup yields CDR1 SGHRS and CDR2 YFSETQ. V was shortened by 3 bases and J by 5 bases, with 23 bases between the two germline ends. This CDR3 has 17 residues. This CDR3 is CASSSRGVSGLIYGYTF. Written as DNA, the CDR3 is TGCGCCAGCAGCTCCCGTGGCGTCTCCGGTTTAATATATGGCTACACCTTC.

The chain links TRBV29-1 to TRBJ2-5, with 7 bases lining up with TRBD1. This CDR3 is 14 amino acids long. V gave up 6 bases and J gave up 5 bases; unmatched junction bases: 12. CDR1 SQVTM and CDR2 ANQGSEA come from the germline V gene. The CDR3, as DNA: TGCAGCGTAGCAGACAGGGTGGAGGTGGAGACCCAGTACTTC. It specifies CSVADRVEVETQYF.

The chain joins TRBV9 to TRBJ1-3; D not resolved. The V gene's germline CDR1 is SGDLS and CDR2 YYNGEE. The CDR3 sequence is 12 residues long. V was shortened by 1 base and J by 13 bases, with 12 bases between the two germline ends. The chain's CDR3 is CASSVSGERIYF. The CDR3 bases are TGTGCCAGCAGCGTATCTGGAGAGCGAATATATTTT.

The chain joins TRBV4-3 to TRBJ2-7; D remains unclear. V lost 0 bases and J 1 base, leaving 13 bases between the germline ends. The CDR3 contains 16 residues. Germline V gene sequence: CDR1 LGHNA, CDR2 YSLEER. Written as DNA, the CDR3 is TGCGCCAGCAGCCAAGATCGTCTGCAGGCTTCCTACGAGCAGTACTTC. Protein: CASSQDRLQASYEQYF.

The rearrangement uses TRBV15 and TRBJ1-5, with D unresolved. This CDR3 comprises 16 residues. V lost 0 bases to trimming and J lost 0 bases, with 9 bases between them. The germline CDR1 and CDR2 sequences are LNHNV and YYDKDF (reference sequence). The CDR3 bases are TGTGCCACCAGCAGAGATGAGGCGGATAGCAATCAGCCCCAGCATTTT. Translation gives CATSRDEADSNQPQHF.

The chain recombines TRBV6-1 with TRBJ1-1, with D hard to call. Deletions cut 3 bases from V and 3 bases from J, with 5 bases between. The CDR3 length is 12 residues. CDR1 is MNHNS, CDR2 SASEGT, per germline. The CDR3 region is CASSEADTEAFF. In DNA, the CDR3 is TGTGCCAGCAGTGAGGCGGACACTGAAGCTTTCTTT.

The DNA for the CDR3 is TGTGCCAGCAGCCAAGCGGGACAGGGAAACTACGAGCAGTACTTC. It translates to CASSQAGQGNYEQYF. This chain uses TRBV3-1 (or the pseudogene TRBV3-2) with TRBJ2-7, with 9 bases identical to TRBD1. The germline V gene encodes CDR1 LGHDT and CDR2 YNNKEL (reference sequence). The CDR3 runs 15 residues. With V trimmed by 1 base and J by 3 bases, 4 bases remained unmatched.

This clone was picked up one time. The chain joins TRBV9 to TRBJ1-5; tentatively, D is TRBD1 (6 bases). CDR3 length equals 14 residues. Per germline, CDR1 SGDLS and CDR2 YYNGEE. V was clipped by 4 bases and J by 10 bases, with 18 bases between them. CDR3 sequence: CASSTRDTHVPQHF. CDR3 sequence (DNA): TGTGCCAGCAGCACACGGGACACCCACGTCCCCCAGCATTTT.

This clone turned up a few times. The V gene is TRBV6-1, the J gene TRBJ2-3; TRBD2 aligns across 11 bases. Germline lookup yields CDR1 MNHNS and CDR2 SASEGT. V shed 3 bases, J shed 4 bases, and the junction held 9 bases outside the gene matches. CDR3 length equals 17 residues. Here the CDR3 reads CASSESLAGGGSDTQYF. The DNA of the CDR3 is TGTGCCAGCAGTGAGTCTCTAGCGGGGGGCGGCTCAGATACGCAGTATTTT.

The gene calls are TRBV7-8 and TRBJ1-5; 7 bases align to TRBD1. V shed 4 bases and J 6 bases; nucleotides not matched to a gene: 18. Germline V CDR1 and CDR2: SGHVS, FQNEAQ. This CDR3 has 18 residues. The CDR3 nucleotides read TGTGCCAGCAGCTCCCCGACAGGGCCTGACCCCATTGGTCAGCCCCAGCATTTT. As protein: CASSSPTGPDPIGQPQHF. Supplemented by reference TRBV7-8 and TRBJ1-5, the full variable domain reads GAGVSQSPRYKVAKRGQDVALRCDPISGHVSLFWYQQALGQGPEFLTYFQNEAQLDKSGLPSDRFFAERPEGSVSTLKIQRTQQEDSAVYLCASSSPTGPDPIGQPQHFGDGTRLSIL.

The chain uses TRBV30 and TRBJ1-3; D not certain. V lost 2 bases and J 7 bases, leaving 9 bases between the germline ends. CDR3 length: 12 amino acids. Germline lookup yields CDR1 GTSNPN and CDR2 SVGIG (reference sequence). Here the CDR3 reads CAWSFLGNTIYF. CDR3 in DNA: TGTGCCTGGAGTTTTCTTGGGAACACCATATATTTT.

This clone has a single count. The rearrangement joins TRBV10-3 to TRBJ2-3; the D gene is possibly TRBD2 (5 bases). Germline CDR1 reads ENHRY; CDR2 reads SYGVKD. CDR3 length: 14 residues. The V end was cut by 0 bases, the J end by 5 bases, with 9 bases between. As DNA, the CDR3 is TGTGCCATCAGTGAGTCGTCGGCGGGAGATACGCAGTATTTT. This sequence encodes CAISESSAGDTQYF.

A note on this clone: The sample has other DNA sequences that encode this CDR3 too. This chain joins TRBV15 and TRBJ2-3; the D gene is possibly TRBD2 (6 bases). Trimming took off 5 bases at V and 1 base at J, with 10 bases between the two ends. This CDR3 spans 14 amino acids. The germline CDR1 and CDR2 sequences are LNHNV and YYDKDF (reference sequence). CDR3 protein: CATSRGGGTDTQYF. The CDR3 region has the DNA TGTGCCACCAGCCGCGGAGGGGGCACAGATACGCAGTATTTT.

The chain links TRBV4-1 to TRBJ2-7; no clear D gene. The V gene lost 4 bases and the J gene lost 0 bases, with 10 bases spanning the gap. This CDR3 spans 14 amino acids. Per germline, CDR1 MGHRA and CDR2 YSYEKL. The CDR3 region has the DNA TGCGCCAGCAGCCCCGGCCTGAGCTCCTACGAGCAGTACTTC. It specifies CASSPGLSSYEQYF.